This T cell receptor beta chain stems from a study of blood T cell repertoires in COVID-19. Clones were sequenced by immunoSEQ multiplex PCR, and TCRdb holds only the in-frame ones, with some missing. The table has about 330,000 clones, around 84% seen once. Germline values: CDR1 SGHVS, CDR2 FQNEAQ. Trimming cost V 2 bases and J 2 bases, with 9 bases left between them. There are 14 residues in the CDR3. This chain connects TRBV7-8 to TRBJ2-5; possible D gene TRBD1, 5 bases. This receptor was obtained from a woman between 18 and 29 years old who had recovered from COVID-19. The sample was PBMCs or T cells enriched from blood (not recorded which). The CDR3 DNA follows: TGTGCCAGCAGCTTAACGACAGCACAAGAGACCCAGTACTTC. Its translation is CASSLTTAQETQYF.